The count of the clone carrying this TCR beta chain is one. RNA totalling about 0.5 to 1 ug underwent reverse transcription with random hexamers. TCRdb itself ran the immunoSEQ multiplex PCR reads through MiXCR, one entry per CDR3 protein. The sample consists of more than 150,000 distinct CDR3 sequences, 95% to 96% of them appearing once. The sample belongs to a study of CD8 T cells in Susac syndrome. Trimming removed 3 bases at V and 0 bases at J, with 11 bases between. CDR3 size: 14 residues. Germline-derived CDR1 and CDR2 are DFQATT and SNEGSKA (reference sequence). The gene calls are TRBV20-1 and TRBJ2-5; the D is unclear. The receptor's source is a human donor with Susac syndrome. The sample consisted of CD4+ T cells from PBMCs. CDR3 nucleotide sequence: TGCAGTGCTAGGGTCGGTCAGTACCAAGAGACCCAGTACTTC. The encoded protein is CSARVGQYQETQYF.